These T cell receptor beta chains were read from a single sample in a study of beta chain features in type 1 diabetes. The protocol was immunoSEQ multiplex PCR, while the TCRdb copy is restricted to in-frame clones and leaves out a portion. Altogether under 850,000 clones are present, roughly an eighth being singletons, with the ten largest covering about 0.02%. The specimen sequenced was naive CD4+ T cells from blood. The receptors shown here come from a man younger than 35 with type 1 diabetes. The CDR3 runs from the conserved cysteine through the conserved F or W.

>TRBV21-1|TRBJ2-7
CASSLRTSGVYEQYF
>TRBV14|TRBJ1-1
CASSRGLLEAFF
>TRBV15|TRBJ2-7
CATSAHGGRGYEQYF
>TRBV28|TRBJ2-5
CASRPGTTQETQYF
>TRBV30|TRBJ1-1
CAWRPGTENTEAFF
>TRBV6-6|TRBJ2-1
CASRVRGAGEQFF
>TRBV5-4|TRBJ2-1
CASSPRPGTSYNEQFF
>TRBV6-5|TRBJ2-5
CASTPRSTPETQYF
>TRBV30|TRBJ1-2
CAWSWEGSNYGYTF
>TRBV7-9|TRBJ2-3
CASSLGSVPFTDTQYF
>TRBV30|TRBJ2-1
CAWSSVAGGEQFF
>TRBV30|TRBJ2-7
CAWGEGQGFYEQYF
>TRBV30|TRBJ1-5
CAWSEAGPQHF
>TRBV30|TRBJ2-7
CAWDTGGYEQYF